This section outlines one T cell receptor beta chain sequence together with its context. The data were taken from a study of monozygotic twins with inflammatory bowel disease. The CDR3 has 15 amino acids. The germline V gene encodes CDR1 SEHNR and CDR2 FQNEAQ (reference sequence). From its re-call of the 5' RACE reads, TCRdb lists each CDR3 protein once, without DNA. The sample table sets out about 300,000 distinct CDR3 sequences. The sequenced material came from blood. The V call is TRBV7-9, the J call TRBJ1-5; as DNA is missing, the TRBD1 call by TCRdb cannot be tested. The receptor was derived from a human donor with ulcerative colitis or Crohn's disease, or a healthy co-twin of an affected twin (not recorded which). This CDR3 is CASSLGRGVNQPQHF.